This T cell receptor beta chain was recorded in a study of vaccination effects on CD4 cells after COVID-19. Expansion with viral peptide pools was applied to antigen-specific CD4+ T cells by the ViraFEST assay prior to sequencing. CD4+ T cells were isolated after less than 12 days of culture. Having tested negative for nucleocapsid antibodies, the vaccine recipients showed no prior SARS-CoV-2 infection. Half-medium changes using IL-2 medium occurred on days 3 and 7. General study points: Clones that were induced by infection or by vaccine showed marked contraction late after vaccination.

Details on this clone: Its specificity is not known.

The repertoire was sequenced with immunoSEQ multiplex PCR; TCRdb's copy has only in-frame clones and lacks some. The data hold more than 40,000 clones, with roughly 79% observed a single time. V gave up 4 bases and J gave up 0 bases, with 17 bases separating them. Germline V gene data show CDR1 as SGHNT and CDR2 as YYREEE (reference sequence). CDR3 size: 17 residues. The sequence was collected from a human donor who received a COVID-19 vaccine. The chain carries TRBV5-4 and TRBJ2-1; D remains unclear. The source was CD4+ T cells from PBMCs cultured with SARS-CoV-2 spike peptides, collected before COVID-19 vaccination. Written as DNA, the CDR3 is TGTGCCAGCAGCGTAGACCCCAGGCTGAGCTCCTACAATGAGCAGTTCTTC. Protein product: CASSVDPRLSSYNEQFF. The entire variable domain, with the rest obtained from reference TRBV5-4 and TRBJ2-1, is as follows: ETGVTQSPTHLIKTRGQQVTLRCSSQSGHNTVSWYQQALGQGPQFIFQYYREEENGRGNFPPRFSGLQFPNYSSELNVNALELDDSALYLCASSVDPRLSSYNEQFFGPGTRLTVL.